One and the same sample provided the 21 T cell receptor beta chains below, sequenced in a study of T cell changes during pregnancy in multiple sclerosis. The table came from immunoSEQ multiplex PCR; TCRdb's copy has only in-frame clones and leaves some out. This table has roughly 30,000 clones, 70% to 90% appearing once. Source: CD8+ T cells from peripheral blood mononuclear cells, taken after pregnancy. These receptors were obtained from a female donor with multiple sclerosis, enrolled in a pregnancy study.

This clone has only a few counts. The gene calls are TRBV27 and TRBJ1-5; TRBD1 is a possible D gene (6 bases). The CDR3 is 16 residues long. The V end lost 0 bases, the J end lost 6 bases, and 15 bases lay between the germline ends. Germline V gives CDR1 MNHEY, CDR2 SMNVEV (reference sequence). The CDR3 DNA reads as TGTGCCAGCAGTTTATCGGTCACAGGGCGAAGTCAGCCCCAGCATTTT. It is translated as CASSLSVTGRSQPQHF.

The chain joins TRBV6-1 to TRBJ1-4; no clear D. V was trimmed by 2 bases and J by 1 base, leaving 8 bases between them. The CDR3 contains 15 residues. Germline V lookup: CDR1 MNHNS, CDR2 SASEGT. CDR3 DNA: TGTGCCAGCAGTGAATATACGGGAACTAATGAAAAACTGTTTTTT. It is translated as CASSEYTGTNEKLFF.

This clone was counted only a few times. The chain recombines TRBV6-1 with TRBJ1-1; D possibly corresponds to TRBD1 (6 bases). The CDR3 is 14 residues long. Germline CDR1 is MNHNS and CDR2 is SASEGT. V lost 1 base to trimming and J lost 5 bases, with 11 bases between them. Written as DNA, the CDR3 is TGTGCCAGCAGTGAAGGGACAGAGGTGACTGAAGCTTTCTTT. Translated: CASSEGTEVTEAFF.

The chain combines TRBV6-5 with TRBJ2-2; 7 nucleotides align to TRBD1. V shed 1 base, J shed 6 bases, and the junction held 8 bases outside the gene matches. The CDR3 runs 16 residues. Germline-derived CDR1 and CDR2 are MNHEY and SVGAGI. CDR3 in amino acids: CASSYYPGGTSGELFF. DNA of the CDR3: TGTGCCAGCAGTTACTACCCAGGGGGTACCTCCGGGGAGCTGTTTTTT.

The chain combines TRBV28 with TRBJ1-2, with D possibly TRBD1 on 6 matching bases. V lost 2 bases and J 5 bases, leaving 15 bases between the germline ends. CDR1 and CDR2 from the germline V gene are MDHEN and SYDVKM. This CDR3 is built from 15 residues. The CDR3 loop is CASSLVQGQGYGYTF. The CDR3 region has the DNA TGTGCCAGCAGTTTAGTGCAGGGGCAAGGGTATGGCTACACCTTC.

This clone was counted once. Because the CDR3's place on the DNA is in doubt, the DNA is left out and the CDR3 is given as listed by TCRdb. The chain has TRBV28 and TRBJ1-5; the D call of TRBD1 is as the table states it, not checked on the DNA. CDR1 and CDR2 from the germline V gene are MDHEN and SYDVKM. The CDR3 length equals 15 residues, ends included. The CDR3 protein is CASSFLADSNQPQHF.

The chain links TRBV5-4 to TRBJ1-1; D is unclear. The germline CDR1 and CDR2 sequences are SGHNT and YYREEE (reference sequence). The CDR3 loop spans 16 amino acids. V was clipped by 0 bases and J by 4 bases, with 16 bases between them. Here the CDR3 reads CASSLGYGPEGTEAFF. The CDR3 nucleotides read TGTGCCAGCAGCTTGGGGTACGGGCCGGAGGGCACTGAAGCTTTCTTT.

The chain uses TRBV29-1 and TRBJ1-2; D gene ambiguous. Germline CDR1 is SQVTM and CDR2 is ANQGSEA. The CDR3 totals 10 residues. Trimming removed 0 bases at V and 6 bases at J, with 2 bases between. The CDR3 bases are TGCAGCGTTGAAGACAATGGCTACACCTTC. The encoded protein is CSVEDNGYTF.

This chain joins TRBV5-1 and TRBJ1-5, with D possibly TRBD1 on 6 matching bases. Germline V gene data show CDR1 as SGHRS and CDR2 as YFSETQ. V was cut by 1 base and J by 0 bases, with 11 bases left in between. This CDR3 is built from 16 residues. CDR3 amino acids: CASSLLGGYSNQPQHF. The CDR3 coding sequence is TGCGCCAGCAGCTTGTTAGGGGGTTATAGCAATCAGCCCCAGCATTTT.

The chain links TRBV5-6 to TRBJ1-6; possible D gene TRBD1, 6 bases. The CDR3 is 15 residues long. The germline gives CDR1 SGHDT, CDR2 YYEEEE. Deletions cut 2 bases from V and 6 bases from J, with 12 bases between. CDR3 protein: CASSFTGLGNSPLHF. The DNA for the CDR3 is TGTGCCAGCAGCTTCACAGGGTTAGGTAATTCACCCCTCCACTTT. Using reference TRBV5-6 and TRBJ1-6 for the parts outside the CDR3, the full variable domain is DAGVTQSPTHLIKTRGQQVTLRCSPKSGHDTVSWYQQALGQGPQFIFQYYEEEERQRGNFPDRFSGHQFPNYSSELNVNALLLGDSALYLCASSFTGLGNSPLHFGNGTRLTVT.

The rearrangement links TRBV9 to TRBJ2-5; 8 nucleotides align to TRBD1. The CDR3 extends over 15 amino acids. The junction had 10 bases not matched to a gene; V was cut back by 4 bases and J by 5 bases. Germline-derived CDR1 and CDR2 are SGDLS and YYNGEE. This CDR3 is CASSLPAGGRETQYF. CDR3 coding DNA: TGTGCCAGCAGCCTACCTGCAGGGGGCCGGGAGACCCAGTACTTC.

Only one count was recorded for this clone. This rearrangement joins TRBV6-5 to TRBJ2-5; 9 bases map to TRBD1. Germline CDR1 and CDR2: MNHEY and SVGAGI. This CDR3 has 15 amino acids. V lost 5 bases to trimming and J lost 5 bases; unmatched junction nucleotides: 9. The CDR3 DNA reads TGTGCCAGCAGTAGACCGGGACAGGGTTTGGAGACCCAGTACTTC. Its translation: CASSRPGQGLETQYF.

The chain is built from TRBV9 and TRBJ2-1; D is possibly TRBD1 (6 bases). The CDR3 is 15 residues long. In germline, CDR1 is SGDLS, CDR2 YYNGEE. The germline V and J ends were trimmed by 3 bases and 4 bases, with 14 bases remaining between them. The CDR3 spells CASSGFRDTYNEQFF. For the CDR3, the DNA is TGTGCCAGCAGCGGATTCCGGGACACATACAATGAGCAGTTCTTC.

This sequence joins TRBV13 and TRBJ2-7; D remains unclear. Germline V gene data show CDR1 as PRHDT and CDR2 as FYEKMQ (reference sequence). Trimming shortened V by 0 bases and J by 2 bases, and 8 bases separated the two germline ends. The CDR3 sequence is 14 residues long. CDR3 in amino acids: CASSLGRVAYEQYF. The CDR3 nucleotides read TGTGCCAGCAGCTTAGGCCGAGTAGCCTACGAGCAGTACTTC.

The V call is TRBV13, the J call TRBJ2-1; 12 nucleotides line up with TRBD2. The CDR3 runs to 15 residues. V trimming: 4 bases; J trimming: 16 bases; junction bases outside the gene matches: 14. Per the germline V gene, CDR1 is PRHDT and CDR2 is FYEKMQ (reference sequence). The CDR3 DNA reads TGTGCCAGCAGCTCACTCCACTCGCTAGCGGGGGGGCCCTTCTTC. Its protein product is CASSSLHSLAGGPFF.

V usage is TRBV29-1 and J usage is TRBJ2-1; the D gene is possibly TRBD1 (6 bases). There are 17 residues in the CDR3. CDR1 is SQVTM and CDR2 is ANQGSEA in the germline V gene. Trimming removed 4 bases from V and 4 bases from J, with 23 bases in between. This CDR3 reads CSVGEGGEGMEYNEQFF. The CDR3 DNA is TGCAGCGTTGGAGAAGGGGGAGAGGGAATGGAGTACAATGAGCAGTTCTTC.

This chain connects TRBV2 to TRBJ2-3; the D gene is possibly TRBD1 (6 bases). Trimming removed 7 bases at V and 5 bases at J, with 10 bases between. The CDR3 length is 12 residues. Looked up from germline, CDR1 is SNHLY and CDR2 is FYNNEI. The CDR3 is CASTGVLDTQYF. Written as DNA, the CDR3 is TGTGCCAGCACAGGGGTCTTAGATACGCAGTATTTT.

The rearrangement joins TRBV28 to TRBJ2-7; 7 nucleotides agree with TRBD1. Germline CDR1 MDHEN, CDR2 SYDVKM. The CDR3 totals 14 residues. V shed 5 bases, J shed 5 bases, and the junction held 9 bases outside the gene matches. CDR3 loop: CASSPDREVHEQYF. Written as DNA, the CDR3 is TGTGCCAGCAGTCCTGACAGGGAAGTTCACGAGCAGTACTTC.

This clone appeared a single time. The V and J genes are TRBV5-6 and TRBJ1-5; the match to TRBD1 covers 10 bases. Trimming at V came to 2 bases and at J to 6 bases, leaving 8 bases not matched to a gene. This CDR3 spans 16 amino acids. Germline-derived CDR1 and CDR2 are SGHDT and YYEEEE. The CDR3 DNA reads TGTGCCAGCAGCTTTAGGGACAGGGGTATCGGTCAGCCCCAGCATTTT. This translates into CASSFRDRGIGQPQHF.

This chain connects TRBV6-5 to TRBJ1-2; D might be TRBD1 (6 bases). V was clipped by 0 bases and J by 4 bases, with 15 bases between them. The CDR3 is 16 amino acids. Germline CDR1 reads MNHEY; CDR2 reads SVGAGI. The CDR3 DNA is TGTGCCAGCAGTTACTCGAGCGGACAGAGAAGCTATGGCTACACCTTC. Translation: CASSYSSGQRSYGYTF.

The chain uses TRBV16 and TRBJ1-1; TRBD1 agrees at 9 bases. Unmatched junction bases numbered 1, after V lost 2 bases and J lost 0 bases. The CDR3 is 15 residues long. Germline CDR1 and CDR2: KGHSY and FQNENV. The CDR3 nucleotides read TGTGCCAGCAGCCAAGGACAGGGGTTGAACACTGAAGCTTTCTTT. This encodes CASSQGQGLNTEAFF.